The clone carrying this T cell receptor (beta chain) has a count of ten or more. The CDR3 is 16 amino acids. The germline CDR1 and CDR2 sequences are MDHEN and SYDVKM. Deletions cut 2 bases from V and 3 bases from J, with 13 bases between. These data belong to a study of T cells in Graves' hyperthyroidism and ophthalmopathy. TCR beta CDR3 sequences were amplified from RNA transcripts. In the first-round RT-PCR of the TCR CDR3, the HTBI primer set was used. TCRdb called the multiplex PCR reads again in MiXCR, with one record for every CDR3 protein. The table records a few hundred thousand distinct CDR3 sequences, less than 15% of them present only once.

Sequencing was performed on blood. The chain carries TRBV28 and TRBJ2-2; D unclear. The sequence was collected from a middle-aged woman with Graves' hyperthyroidism that later progressed to Graves' ophthalmopathy. CDR3 DNA sequence: TGTGCCAGCAGTTTAACCCGAGCAGGAGACACCGGGGAGCTGTTTTTT. This translates into CASSLTRAGDTGELFF.